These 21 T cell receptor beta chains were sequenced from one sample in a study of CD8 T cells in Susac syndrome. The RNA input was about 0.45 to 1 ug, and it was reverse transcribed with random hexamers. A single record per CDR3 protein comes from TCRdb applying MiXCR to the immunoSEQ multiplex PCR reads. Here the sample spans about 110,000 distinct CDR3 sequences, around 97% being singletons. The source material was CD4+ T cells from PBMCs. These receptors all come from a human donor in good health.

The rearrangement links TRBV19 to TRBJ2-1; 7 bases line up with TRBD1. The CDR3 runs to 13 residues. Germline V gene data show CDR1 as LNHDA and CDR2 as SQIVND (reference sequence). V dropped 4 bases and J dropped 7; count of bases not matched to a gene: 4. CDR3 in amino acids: CASSRDRLNEQFF. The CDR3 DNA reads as TGTGCCAGTAGTAGGGACAGACTGAATGAGCAGTTCTTC.

The CDR3 loop is CASSYGTINEQYF. The DNA for the CDR3 is TGTGCCAGCAGTTACGGAACGATAAACGAGCAGTACTTC. The chain uses TRBV6-5 and TRBJ2-7; D unresolved. Germline V gene lookup returns CDR1 MNHEY and CDR2 SVGAGI. V dropped 2 bases and J dropped 5 bases, with 10 bases sitting between them. CDR3 length: 13 amino acids.

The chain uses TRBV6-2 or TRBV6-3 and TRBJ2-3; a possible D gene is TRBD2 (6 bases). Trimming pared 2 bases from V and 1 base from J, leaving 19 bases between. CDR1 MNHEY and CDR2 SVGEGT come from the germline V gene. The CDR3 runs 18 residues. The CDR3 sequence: CASSYPSGLFERTDTQYF. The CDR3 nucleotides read TGTGCCAGCAGTTACCCTTCAGGACTATTCGAACGCACAGATACGCAGTATTTT.

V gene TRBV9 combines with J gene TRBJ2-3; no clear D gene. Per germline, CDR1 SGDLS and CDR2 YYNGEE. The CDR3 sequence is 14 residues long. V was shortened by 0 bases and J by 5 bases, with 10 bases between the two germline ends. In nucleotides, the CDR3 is TGTGCCAGCAGCGTAGCTGGGAATGTAGATACGCAGTATTTT. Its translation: CASSVAGNVDTQYF.

CDR3 loop: CASSRGQSEELFF. CDR3 DNA sequence: TGTGCCAGTAGTAGGGGACAGAGCGAGGAGCTGTTTTTT. The genes are TRBV19 and TRBJ2-2; 7 positions match TRBD1. CDR3 length equals 13 residues. J gave up 10 bases and V 4 bases, and 6 bases lay outside the gene matches. The V gene's germline CDR1 is LNHDA and CDR2 SQIVND (reference sequence).

This chain's CDR3 is CASSGGPGLTDTQYF. In nucleotides, the CDR3 is TGTGCCAGCAGTGGGGGTCCCGGACTCACAGATACGCAGTATTTT. The V gene is TRBV6-1, the J gene TRBJ2-3; perhaps TRBD2 as D (5 bases). The germline V gene encodes CDR1 MNHNS and CDR2 SASEGT. V was cut by 4 bases and J by 2 bases, with 13 bases left in between. The CDR3 is made up of 15 amino acids.

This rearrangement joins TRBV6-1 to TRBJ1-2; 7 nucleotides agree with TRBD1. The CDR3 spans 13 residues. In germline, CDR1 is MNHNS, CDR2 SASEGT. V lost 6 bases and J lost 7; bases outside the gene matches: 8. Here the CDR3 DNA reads TGTGCCAGCAGCCCCGGGACAGTCCGTGGCTACACCTTC. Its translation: CASSPGTVRGYTF.

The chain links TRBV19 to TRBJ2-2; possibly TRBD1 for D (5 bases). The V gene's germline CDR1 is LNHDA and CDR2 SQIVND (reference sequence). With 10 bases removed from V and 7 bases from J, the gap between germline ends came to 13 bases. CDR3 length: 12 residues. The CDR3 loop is CATQGAYGELFF. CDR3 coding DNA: TGTGCCACCCAGGGTGCGTACGGGGAGCTGTTTTTT.

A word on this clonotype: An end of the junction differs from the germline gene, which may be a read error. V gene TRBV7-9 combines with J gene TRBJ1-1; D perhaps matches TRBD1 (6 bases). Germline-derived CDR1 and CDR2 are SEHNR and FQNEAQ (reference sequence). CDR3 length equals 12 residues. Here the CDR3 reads CASRLGGTEAFF. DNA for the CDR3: TGTGCCAGCAGACTAGGGGGTACTGAGGCTTTCTTT.

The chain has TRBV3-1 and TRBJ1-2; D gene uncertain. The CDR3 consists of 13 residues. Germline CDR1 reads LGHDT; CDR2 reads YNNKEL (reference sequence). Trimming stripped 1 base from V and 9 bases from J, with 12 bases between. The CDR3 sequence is CASSQGEASSYTF. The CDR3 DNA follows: TGTGCCAGCAGCCAAGGTGAGGCGAGTAGCTACACCTTC.

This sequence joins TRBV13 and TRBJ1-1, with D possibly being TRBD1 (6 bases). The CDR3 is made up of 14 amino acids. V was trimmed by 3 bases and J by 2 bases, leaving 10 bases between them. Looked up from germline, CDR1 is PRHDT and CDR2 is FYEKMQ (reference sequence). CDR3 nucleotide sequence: TGTGCCAGCAGCTTGGACAGCTTTAACACTGAAGCTTTCTTT. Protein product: CASSLDSFNTEAFF.

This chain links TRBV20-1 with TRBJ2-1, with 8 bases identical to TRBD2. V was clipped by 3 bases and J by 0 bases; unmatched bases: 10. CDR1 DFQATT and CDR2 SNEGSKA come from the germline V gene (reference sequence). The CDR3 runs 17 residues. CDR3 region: CSARARGGGSSYNEQFF. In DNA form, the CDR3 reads TGCAGTGCTAGGGCTCGTGGCGGGGGGAGCTCCTACAATGAGCAGTTCTTC.

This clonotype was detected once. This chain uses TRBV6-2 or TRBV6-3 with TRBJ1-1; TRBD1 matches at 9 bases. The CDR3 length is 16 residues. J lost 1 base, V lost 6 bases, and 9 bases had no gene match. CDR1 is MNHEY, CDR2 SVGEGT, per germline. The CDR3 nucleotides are TGTGCCAGCAGCCTACGCTGGACAGGGGAGAACACTGAAGCTTTCTTT. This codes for CASSLRWTGENTEAFF.

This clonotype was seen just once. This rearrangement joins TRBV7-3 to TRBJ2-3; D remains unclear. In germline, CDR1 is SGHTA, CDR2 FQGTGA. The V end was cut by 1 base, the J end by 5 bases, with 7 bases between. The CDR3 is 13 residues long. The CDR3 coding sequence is TGTGCCAGCAGCTTAATGGTGGGAGATACGCAGTATTTT. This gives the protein CASSLMVGDTQYF.

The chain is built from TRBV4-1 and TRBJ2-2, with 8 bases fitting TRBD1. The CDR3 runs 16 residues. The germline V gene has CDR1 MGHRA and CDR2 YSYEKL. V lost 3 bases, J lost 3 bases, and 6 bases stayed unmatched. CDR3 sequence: CASSQGGQGYTGELFF. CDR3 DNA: TGCGCCAGCAGCCAGGGTGGACAGGGATACACCGGGGAGCTGTTTTTT.

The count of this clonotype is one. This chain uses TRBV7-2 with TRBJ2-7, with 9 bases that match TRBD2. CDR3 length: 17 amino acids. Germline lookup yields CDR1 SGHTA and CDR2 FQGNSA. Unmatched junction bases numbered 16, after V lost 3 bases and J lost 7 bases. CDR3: CASSLSSGSSVSWEQYF. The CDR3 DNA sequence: TGTGCCAGCAGCTTGAGTAGCGGGAGCTCGGTGTCGTGGGAGCAGTACTTC.

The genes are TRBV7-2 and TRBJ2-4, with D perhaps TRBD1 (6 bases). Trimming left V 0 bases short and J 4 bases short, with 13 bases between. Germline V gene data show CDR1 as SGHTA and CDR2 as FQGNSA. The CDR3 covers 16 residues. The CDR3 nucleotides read TGTGCCAGCAGCTTAGCGCGTCTTCAGGGGAAAAACATTCAGTACTTC. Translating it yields CASSLARLQGKNIQYF.

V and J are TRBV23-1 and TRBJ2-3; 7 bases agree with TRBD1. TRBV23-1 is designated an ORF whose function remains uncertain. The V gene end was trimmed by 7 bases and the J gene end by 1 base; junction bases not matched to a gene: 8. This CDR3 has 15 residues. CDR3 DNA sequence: TGCGCCAGCACGTTTGTGACAGGGCGCACAGATACGCAGTATTTT. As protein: CASTFVTGRTDTQYF.

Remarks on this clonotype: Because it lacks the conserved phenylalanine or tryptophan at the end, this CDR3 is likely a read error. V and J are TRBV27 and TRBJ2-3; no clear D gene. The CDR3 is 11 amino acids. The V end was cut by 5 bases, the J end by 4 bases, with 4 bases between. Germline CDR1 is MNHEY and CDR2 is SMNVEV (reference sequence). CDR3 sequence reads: CASSKADTQYL. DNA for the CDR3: TGTGCCAGCAGTAAAGCAGATACGCAGTATCTT.

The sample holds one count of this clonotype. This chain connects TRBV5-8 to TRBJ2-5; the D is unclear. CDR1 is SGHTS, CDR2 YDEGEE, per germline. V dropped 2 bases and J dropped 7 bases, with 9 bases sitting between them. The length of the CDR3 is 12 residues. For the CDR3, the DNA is TGTGCCAGCAGCTTCCTGACGGCGACCCAGTACTTC. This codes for CASSFLTATQYF.

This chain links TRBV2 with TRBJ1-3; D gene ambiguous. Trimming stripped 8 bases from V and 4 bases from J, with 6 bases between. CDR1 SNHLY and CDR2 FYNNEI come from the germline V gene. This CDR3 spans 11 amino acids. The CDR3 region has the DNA TGTGCCAGCGGGGTGGGAAACACCATATATTTT. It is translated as CASGVGNTIYF. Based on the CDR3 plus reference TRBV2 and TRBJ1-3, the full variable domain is EPEVTQTPSHQVTQMGQEVILRCVPISNHLYFYWYRQILGQKVEFLVSFYNNEISEKSEIFDDQFSVERPDGSNFTLKIRSTKLEDSAMYFCASGVGNTIYFGEGSWLTVV.